Each of the 2 T cell receptor beta chains below was sequenced from the same sample in a study of vaccination and CD4 T cells after COVID-19. The Oncomine TCR Beta short-read assay sequenced DNA from cultured CD4+ T cells. MiXCR, applied by TCRdb to the PCR reads, yields one record per CDR3 protein. The sample has over 13,000 distinct CDR3 sequences, about half seen once. These receptors are not linked to any known antigen. Treatment given: approximately 10-day PBMC culture with coronavirus spike peptide pools or control peptides (ViraFEST assay). The specimen sequenced was CD4+ T cells from blood, cultured in vitro. Source of these receptors: a human donor who had recovered from COVID-19.

The rearrangement uses TRBV11-3 and TRBJ2-7; perhaps TRBD2 as D (6 bases). V shed 5 bases and J shed 2 bases, with 10 bases lying between them. Germline V gene data show CDR1 as SGHNT and CDR2 as YENEEA. This CDR3 spans 13 amino acids. In DNA form, the CDR3 reads TGTGCCAGCAGCCTTTGGGAGGCCTACGAGCAGTACTTC. Its translation: CASSLWEAYEQYF.

The V gene is TRBV7-9, the J gene TRBJ2-7, with D possibly matching TRBD2 (5 bases). CDR1 is SEHNR, CDR2 FQNEAQ, per germline (reference sequence). CDR3 length equals 13 residues. The V end lost 5 bases, the J end lost 5 bases, and 13 bases lay between the germline ends. CDR3 sequence: CASSLGTRDEQYF. The DNA of the CDR3 is TGTGCCAGCAGCCTAGGTACTAGGGACGAGCAGTACTTC.